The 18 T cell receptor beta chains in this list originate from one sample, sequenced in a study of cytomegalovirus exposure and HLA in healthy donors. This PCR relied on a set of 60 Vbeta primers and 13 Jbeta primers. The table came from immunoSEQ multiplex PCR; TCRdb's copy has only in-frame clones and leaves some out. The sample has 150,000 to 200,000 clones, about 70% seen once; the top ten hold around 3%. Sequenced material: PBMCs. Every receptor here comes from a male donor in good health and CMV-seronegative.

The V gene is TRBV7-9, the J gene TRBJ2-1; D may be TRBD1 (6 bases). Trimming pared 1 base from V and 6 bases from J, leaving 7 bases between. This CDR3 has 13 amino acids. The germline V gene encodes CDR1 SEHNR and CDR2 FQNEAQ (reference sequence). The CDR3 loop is CASSLVRGNEQFF. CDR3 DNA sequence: TGTGCCAGCAGCTTAGTCAGGGGCAATGAGCAGTTCTTC.

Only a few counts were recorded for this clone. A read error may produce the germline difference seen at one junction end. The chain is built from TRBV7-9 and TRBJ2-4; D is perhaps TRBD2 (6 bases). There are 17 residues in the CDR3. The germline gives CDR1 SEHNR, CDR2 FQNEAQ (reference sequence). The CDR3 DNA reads TGTTCCAGCAGCTTAGCGGAGGGCAGGGCAGACAAAAACATTCAGTACTTC. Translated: CSSSLAEGRADKNIQYF.

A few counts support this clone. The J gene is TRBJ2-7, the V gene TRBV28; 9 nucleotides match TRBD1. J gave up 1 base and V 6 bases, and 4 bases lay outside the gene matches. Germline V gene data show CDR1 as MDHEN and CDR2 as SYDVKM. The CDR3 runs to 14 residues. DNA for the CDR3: TGTGCCAGCAGCCAGACAGGGGGATCCTACGAGCAGTACTTC. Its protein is CASSQTGGSYEQYF. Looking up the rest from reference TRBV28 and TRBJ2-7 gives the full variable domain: DVKVTQSSRYLVKRTGEKVFLECVQDMDHENMFWYRQDPGLGLRLIYFSYDVKMKEKGDIPEGYSVSREKKERFSLILESASTNQTSMYLCASSQTGGSYEQYFGPGTRLTVT.

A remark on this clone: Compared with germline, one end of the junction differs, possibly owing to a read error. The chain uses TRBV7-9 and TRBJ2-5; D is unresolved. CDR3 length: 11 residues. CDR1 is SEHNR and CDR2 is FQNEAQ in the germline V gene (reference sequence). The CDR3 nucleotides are TGTTCCAGCAGTACACAAGAGACCCAGTACTTC. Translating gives CSSSTQETQYF.

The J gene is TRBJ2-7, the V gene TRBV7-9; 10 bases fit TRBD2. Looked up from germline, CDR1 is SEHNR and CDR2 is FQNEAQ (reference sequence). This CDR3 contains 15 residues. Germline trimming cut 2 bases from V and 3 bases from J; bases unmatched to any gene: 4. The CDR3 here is CASSLLLAGIYEQYF. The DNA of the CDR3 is TGTGCCAGCAGCTTATTACTAGCGGGGATCTACGAGCAGTACTTC.

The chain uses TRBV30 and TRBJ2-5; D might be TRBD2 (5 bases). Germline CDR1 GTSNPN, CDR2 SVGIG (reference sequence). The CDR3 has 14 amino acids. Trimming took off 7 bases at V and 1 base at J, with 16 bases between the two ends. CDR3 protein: CASDPADSQETQYF. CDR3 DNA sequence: TGTGCCTCTGACCCAGCGGACTCCCAAGAGACCCAGTACTTC.

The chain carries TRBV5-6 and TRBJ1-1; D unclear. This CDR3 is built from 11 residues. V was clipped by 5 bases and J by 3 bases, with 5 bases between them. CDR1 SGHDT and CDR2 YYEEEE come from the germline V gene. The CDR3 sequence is CASSLHTEAFF. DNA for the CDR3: TGTGCCAGCAGTCTCCACACTGAAGCTTTCTTT.

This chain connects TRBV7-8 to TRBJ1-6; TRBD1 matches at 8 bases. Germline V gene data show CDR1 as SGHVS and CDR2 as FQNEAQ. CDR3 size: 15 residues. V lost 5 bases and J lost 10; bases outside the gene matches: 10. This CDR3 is CASSPRRDRWSPLHF. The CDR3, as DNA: TGTGCCAGCAGCCCCCGGCGGGACAGGTGGTCACCCCTCCACTTT.

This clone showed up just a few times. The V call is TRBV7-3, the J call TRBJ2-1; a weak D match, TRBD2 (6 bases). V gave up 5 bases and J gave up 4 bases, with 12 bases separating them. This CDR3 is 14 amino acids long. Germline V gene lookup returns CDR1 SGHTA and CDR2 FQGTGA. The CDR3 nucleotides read TGTGCCAGCAGCCCCGGGACTTCGTACAATGAGCAGTTCTTC. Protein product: CASSPGTSYNEQFF.

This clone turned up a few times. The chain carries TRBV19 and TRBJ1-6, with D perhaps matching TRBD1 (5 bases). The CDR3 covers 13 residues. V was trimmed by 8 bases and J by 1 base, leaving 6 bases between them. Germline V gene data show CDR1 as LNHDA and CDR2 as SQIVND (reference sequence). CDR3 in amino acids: CASAGSYNSPLHF. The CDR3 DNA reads TGTGCCAGTGCAGGGTCCTATAATTCACCCCTCCACTTT.

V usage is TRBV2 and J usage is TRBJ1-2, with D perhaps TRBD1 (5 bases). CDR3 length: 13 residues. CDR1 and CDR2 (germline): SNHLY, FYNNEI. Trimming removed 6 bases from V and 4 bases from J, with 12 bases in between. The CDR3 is CASRGGYFYGYTF. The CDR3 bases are TGTGCCAGCAGGGGGGGGTATTTCTATGGCTACACCTTC.

The CDR3 region is CASSPLWTNTGELFF. Written as DNA, the CDR3 is TGTGCCAGCTCACCACTCTGGACAAATACCGGGGAGCTGTTTTTT. This rearrangement joins TRBV18 to TRBJ2-2; D might be TRBD1 (5 bases). The CDR3 sequence is 15 residues long. Trimming removed 1 base at V and 5 bases at J, with 11 bases between. Germline CDR1 is KGHSH and CDR2 is LQKENI.

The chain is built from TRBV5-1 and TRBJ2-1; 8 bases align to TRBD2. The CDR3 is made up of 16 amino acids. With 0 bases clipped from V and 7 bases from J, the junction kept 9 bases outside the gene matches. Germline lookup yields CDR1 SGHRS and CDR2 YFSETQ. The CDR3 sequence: CASSLAPGGQGNEQFF. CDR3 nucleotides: TGCGCCAGCAGCTTGGCCCCGGGAGGGCAAGGGAATGAGCAGTTCTTC.

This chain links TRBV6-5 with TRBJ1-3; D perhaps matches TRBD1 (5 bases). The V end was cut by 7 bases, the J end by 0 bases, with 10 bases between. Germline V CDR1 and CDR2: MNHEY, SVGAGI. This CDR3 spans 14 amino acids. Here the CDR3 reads CASKQGISGNTIYF. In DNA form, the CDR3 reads TGTGCCAGCAAGCAGGGTATCTCTGGAAACACCATATATTTT.

CDR3 protein: CASSLYDRSGGYTF. The CDR3 DNA is TGTGCCAGCAGTTTATACGACAGATCTGGTGGCTACACCTTC. V is TRBV27 and J is TRBJ1-2; tentatively, D is TRBD1 (5 bases). The CDR3 contains 14 residues. CDR1 MNHEY and CDR2 SMNVEV come from the germline V gene (reference sequence). Trimming shortened V by 1 base and J by 7 bases, and 13 bases separated the two germline ends.

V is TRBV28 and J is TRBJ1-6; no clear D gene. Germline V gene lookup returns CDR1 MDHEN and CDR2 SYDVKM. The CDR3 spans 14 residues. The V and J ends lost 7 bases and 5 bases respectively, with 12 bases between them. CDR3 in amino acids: CASNSGRDNSPLHF. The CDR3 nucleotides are TGTGCCAGCAACTCAGGTCGAGATAATTCACCCCTCCACTTT.

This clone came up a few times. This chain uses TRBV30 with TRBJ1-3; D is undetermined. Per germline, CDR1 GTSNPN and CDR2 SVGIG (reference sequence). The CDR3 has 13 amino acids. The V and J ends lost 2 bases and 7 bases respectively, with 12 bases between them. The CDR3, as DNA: TGTGCCTGGAGTTATGGTAACACGAACACCATATATTTT. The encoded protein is CAWSYGNTNTIYF.

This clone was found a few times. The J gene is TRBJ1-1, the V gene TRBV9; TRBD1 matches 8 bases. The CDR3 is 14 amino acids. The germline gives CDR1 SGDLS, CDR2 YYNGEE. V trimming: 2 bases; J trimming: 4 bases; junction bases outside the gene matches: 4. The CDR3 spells CASSVRGLSTEAFF. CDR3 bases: TGTGCCAGCAGCGTCAGGGGGCTTAGCACTGAAGCTTTCTTT.